A single sample is the source of the 5 T cell receptor beta chains below, sequenced in a study of identical twins. TCRdb used MiXCR to reprocess the 5' RACE reads, holding one entry per CDR3 protein. The profile shows more than 400,000 distinct CDR3 sequences, 13% to 15% of them singletons. The same specimen was also included in a second study, on yellow fever vaccine responses in identical twins.

The sample taken for sequencing was CD4+ T cells sorted from blood. The receptors here all came from a woman between 18 and 29 years old in good health.

This clonotype has a handful of counts. The chain recombines TRBV9 with TRBJ2-2, with unresolved D. Germline CDR1 reads SGDLS; CDR2 reads YYNGEE. The CDR3 totals 16 residues. The V end lost 0 bases, the J end lost 3 bases, and 12 bases lay between the germline ends. CDR3 DNA sequence: TGTGCCAGCAGCGTAGACCCCGGGCAACACACCGGGGAGCTGTTTTTT. Encoded protein: CASSVDPGQHTGELFF.

This clonotype was observed at least ten times. The V gene is TRBV29-1, the J gene TRBJ2-1; TRBD2 matches 12 bases. The CDR3 runs to 19 residues. CDR1 is SQVTM and CDR2 is ANQGSEA in the germline V gene. The V gene end was trimmed by 0 bases and the J gene end by 0 bases; junction bases not matched to a gene: 9. The DNA of the CDR3 is TGCAGCGTTGAAGAACGCGGGACTAGCGGGTGGAGCTCCTACAATGAGCAGTTCTTC. Translation gives CSVEERGTSGWSSYNEQFF.

This clonotype was seen only a few times. The J gene is TRBJ2-3, the V gene TRBV12-3 or TRBV12-4; 8 bases line up with TRBD2. This CDR3 region has 18 residues. Losses at the gene ends were 4 bases for V and 5 bases for J; bases not matched to a gene: 17. The CDR3 reads CASSYGGPRTSRRDTQYF. The DNA of the CDR3 is TGTGCCAGCAGTTACGGGGGCCCACGGACTAGCCGGAGAGATACGCAGTATTTT.

The V call is TRBV29-1, the J call TRBJ1-2; D unclear. The germline V gene has CDR1 SQVTM and CDR2 ANQGSEA. Trimming stripped 3 bases from V and 2 bases from J, with 4 bases between. The CDR3 is made up of 11 amino acids. The CDR3: CSVEYNYGYTF. The DNA for the CDR3 is TGCAGCGTTGAGTACAACTATGGCTACACCTTC.

The chain uses TRBV6-5 and TRBJ2-7; a weak D match, TRBD2 (6 bases). The CDR3 loop spans 14 amino acids. V shed 6 bases and J shed 7 bases, with 19 bases lying between them. Germline V gene data show CDR1 as MNHEY and CDR2 as SVGAGI. CDR3 in amino acids: CASRLGRDSGEQYF. The CDR3 DNA is TGTGCCAGCAGATTAGGCCGGGACTCGGGGGAGCAGTACTTC.